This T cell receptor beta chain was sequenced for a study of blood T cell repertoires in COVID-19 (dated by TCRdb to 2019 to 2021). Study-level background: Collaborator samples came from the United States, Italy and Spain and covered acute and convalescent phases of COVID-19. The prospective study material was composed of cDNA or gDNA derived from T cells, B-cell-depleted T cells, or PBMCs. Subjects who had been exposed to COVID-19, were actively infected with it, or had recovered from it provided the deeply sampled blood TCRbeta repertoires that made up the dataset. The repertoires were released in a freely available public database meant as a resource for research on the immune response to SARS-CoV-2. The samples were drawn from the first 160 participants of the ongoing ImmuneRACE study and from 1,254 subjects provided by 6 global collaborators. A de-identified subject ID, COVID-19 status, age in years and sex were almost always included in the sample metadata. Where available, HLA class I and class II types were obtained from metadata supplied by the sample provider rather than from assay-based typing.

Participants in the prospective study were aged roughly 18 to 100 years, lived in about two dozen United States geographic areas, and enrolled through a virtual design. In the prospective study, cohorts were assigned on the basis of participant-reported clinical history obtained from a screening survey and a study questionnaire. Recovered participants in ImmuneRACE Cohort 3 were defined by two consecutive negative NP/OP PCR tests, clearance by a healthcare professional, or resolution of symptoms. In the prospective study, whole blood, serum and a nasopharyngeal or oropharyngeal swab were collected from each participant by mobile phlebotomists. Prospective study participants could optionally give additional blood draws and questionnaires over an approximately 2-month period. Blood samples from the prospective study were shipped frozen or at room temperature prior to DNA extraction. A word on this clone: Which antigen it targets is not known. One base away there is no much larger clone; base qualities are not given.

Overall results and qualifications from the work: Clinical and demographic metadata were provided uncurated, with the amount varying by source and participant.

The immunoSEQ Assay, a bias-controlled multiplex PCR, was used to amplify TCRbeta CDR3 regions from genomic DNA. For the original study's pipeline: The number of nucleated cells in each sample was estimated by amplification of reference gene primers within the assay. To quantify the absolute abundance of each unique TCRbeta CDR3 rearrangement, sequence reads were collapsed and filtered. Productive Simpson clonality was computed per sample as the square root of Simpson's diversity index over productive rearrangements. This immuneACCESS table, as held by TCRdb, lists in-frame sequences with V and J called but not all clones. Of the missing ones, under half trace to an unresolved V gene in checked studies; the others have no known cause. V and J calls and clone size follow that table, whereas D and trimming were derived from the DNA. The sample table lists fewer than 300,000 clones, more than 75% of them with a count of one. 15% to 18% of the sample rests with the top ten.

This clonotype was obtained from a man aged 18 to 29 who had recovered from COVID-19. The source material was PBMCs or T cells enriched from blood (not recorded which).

The nucleotide sequence reads TGTGCCAGCACCACGCGGCAGATCTATGGCTACACCTTC. Its protein is CASTTRQIYGYTF. Rearrangement joined TRBV28 to TRBJ1-2; no D segment can be confidently identified. The CDR3 goes from the cysteine to the phenylalanine over 13 residues. Kept here is only the CDR3 DNA, which spans 39 bases and is read in frame from base 1. For CDR1 and CDR2, the germline V gene lists MDHEN and SYDVKM. V loses 7 bases of germline sequence and J loses 4 bases, and the interval between the two ends is 13 bases.